Described below is a single T cell receptor beta chain sequence and its context. Its target is not known. The germline V gene encodes CDR1 SQVTM and CDR2 ANQGSEA. Trimming cost V 0 bases and J 5 bases, with 16 bases left between them. CDR3 size: 16 residues. This entry belongs to a study of STAT5B mutations in CD4+ large granular lymphocyte leukemia. This was a survey-level run. Repertoires were generated with immunoSEQ multiplex PCR, while TCRdb's copy carries only in-frame clones and drops some. The sample has 32,000 or so clones, about 90% seen once. Regarding the study as a whole: Around 25% of private leukemic clonotypes occurred rarely in other patients' non-leukemic repertoires. Patient CD4-sorted repertoires stayed more clonal than healthy ones after leukemic-clone removal.

Buffy coats from healthy blood donors served as controls. The chain uses TRBV29-1 and TRBJ2-2; D is tentatively TRBD1 or TRBD2 (6 bases each). The TCR comes from a human donor in good health. Sequenced: CD4+ T cells from blood buffy coats. The chain's CDR3 is CSVEDRRGRGTGELFF. As DNA, the CDR3 is TGCAGCGTTGAAGATCGTCGGGGGCGCGGTACCGGGGAGCTGTTTTTT.